This record covers a single TCR beta chain. The table came from immunoSEQ multiplex PCR; TCRdb's copy has only in-frame clones and leaves some out. The sample lists 45,000 to 50,000 clones, approximately 92% occurring once. The record originates from a study of graft-versus-host responses after intestinal transplantation. The V and J ends lost 0 bases and 0 bases respectively, with 6 bases between them. The CDR3 totals 14 residues. CDR1 and CDR2 from the germline V gene are SGHAT and FQNNGV. The rearrangement joins TRBV11-2 to TRBJ2-7; TRBD2 is a possible D gene (5 bases). The source of this sequence is a human patient who received an intestinal transplant, so some T cells may come from the graft donor. The sample in question was PBMCs, obtained about 800 days after a first intestinal transplant, on the day of a second. CDR3 DNA: TGTGCCAGCAGCTTAGAACGGGGCTCCTACGAGCAGTACTTC. Its translation: CASSLERGSYEQYF.